The present TCR beta chain was sequenced within a study of fetal regulatory T cell absence and autoimmunity. On this clone: What it binds is not known. This sample also contains other DNA sequences that code for the same CDR3.

Whole-study results and caveats: The oligoclonal enrichment was interpreted as supporting antigen-driven pancreatic autoimmunity before birth in IPEX syndrome.

Profiling relied on immunoSEQ multiplex PCR, and the TCRdb table lists in-frame clones only, not all of them. The sample yields approximately 46,000 clones, roughly four fifths seen once. The CDR3 has 15 residues. Trimming removed 3 bases from V and 4 bases from J, with 10 bases in between. Germline V CDR1 and CDR2: SGHTA, FQGNSA. The rearrangement uses TRBV7-2 and TRBJ2-6, with TRBD2 as a possible D gene (7 bases). The sequence was collected from a newborn boy with IPEX syndrome. Material for sequencing was cord blood. The CDR3 reads CASSLGGLGANVLTF. In DNA form, the CDR3 reads TGTGCCAGCAGCTTGGGGGGGCTCGGGGCCAACGTCCTGACTTTC.